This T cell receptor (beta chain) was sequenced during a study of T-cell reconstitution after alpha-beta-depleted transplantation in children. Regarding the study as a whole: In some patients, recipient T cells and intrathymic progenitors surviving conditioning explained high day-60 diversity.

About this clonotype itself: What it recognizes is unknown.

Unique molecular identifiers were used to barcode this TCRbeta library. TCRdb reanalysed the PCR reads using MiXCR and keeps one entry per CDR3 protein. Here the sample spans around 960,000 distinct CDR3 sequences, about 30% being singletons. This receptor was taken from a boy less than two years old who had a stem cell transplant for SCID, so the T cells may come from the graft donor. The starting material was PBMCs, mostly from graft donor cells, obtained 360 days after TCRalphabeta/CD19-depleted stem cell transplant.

CDR3 in amino acids: CAIRSRELKETQYF. The CDR3 region has the DNA TGTGCCATCAGATCTCGGGAGTTGAAGGAGACCCAGTACTTC. V usage is TRBV10-3 and J usage is TRBJ2-5; tentative D call: TRBD2 (6 bases). The V and J ends lost 6 bases and 5 bases respectively, with 16 bases between them. The CDR3 covers 14 residues. Per germline, CDR1 ENHRY and CDR2 SYGVKD.